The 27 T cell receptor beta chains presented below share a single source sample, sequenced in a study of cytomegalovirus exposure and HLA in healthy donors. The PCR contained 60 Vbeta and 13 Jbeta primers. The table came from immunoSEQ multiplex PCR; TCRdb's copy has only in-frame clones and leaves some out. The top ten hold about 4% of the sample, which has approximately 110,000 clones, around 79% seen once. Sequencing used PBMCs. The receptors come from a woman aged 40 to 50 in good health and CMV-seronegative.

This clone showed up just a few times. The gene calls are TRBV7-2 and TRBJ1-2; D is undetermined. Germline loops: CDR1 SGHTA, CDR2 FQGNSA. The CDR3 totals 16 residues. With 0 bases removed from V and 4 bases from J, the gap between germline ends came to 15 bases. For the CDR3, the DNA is TGTGCCAGCAGCTTAGCCCCAGGAAACCCAGGCTATGGCTACACCTTC. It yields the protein CASSLAPGNPGYGYTF.

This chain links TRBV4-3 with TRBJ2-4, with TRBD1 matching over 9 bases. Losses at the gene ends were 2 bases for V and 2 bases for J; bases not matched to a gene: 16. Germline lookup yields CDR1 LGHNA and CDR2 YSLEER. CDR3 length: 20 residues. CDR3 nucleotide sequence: TGCGCCAGCAGCCAATACTCCGGGACAGGGAGGTATATTACCAAAAACATTCAGTACTTC. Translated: CASSQYSGTGRYITKNIQYF.

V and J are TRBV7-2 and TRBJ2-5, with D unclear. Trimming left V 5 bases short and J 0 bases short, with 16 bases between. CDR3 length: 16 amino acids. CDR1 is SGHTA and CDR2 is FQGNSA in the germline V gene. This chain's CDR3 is CASSTTTLSYQETQYF. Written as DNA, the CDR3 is TGTGCCAGCAGCACAACGACACTCTCGTACCAAGAGACCCAGTACTTC.

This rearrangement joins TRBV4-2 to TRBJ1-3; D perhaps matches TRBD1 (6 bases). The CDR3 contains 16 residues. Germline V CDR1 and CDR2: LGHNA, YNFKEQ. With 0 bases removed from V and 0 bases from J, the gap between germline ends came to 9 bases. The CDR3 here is CASSQETGSSGNTIYF. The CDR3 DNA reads TGTGCCAGCAGCCAAGAAACAGGGAGCTCTGGAAACACCATATATTTT.

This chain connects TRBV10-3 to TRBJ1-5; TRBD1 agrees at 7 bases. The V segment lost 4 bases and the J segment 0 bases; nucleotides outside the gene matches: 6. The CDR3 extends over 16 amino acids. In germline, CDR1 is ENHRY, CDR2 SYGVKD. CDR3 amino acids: CAISASPGGSNQPQHF. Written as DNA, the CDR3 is TGTGCCATCAGTGCGAGCCCAGGGGGTAGCAATCAGCCCCAGCATTTT.

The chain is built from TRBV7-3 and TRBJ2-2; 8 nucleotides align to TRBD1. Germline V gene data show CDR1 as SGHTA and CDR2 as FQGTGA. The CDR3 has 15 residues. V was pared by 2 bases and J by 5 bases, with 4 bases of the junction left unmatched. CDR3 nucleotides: TGTGCCAGCAGCTTACAGGGGGCGGGAACCGGGGAGCTGTTTTTT. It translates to CASSLQGAGTGELFF.

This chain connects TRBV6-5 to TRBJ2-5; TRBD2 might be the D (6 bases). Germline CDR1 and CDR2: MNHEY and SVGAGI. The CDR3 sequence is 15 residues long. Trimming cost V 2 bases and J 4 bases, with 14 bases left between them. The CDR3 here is CASSYGSGLVETQYF. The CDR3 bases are TGTGCCAGCAGTTACGGGAGCGGGCTGGTAGAGACCCAGTACTTC.

Here the CDR3 DNA reads TGTGCCAGCAGCTTGGAGGCAGGCGAAGGCTACACCTTC. Translation gives CASSLEAGEGYTF. The rearrangement uses TRBV7-6 and TRBJ1-2; no clear D. This CDR3 spans 13 amino acids. Trimming removed 3 bases from V and 8 bases from J, with 13 bases in between. Germline V gene sequence: CDR1 SGHVS, CDR2 FNYEAQ.

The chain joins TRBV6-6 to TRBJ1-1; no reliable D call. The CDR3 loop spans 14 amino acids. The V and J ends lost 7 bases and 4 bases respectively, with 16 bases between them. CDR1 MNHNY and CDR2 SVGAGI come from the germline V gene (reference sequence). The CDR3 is CASTPRGRGTEAFF. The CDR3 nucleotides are TGTGCCAGCACACCCCGGGGTAGAGGCACTGAAGCTTTCTTT.

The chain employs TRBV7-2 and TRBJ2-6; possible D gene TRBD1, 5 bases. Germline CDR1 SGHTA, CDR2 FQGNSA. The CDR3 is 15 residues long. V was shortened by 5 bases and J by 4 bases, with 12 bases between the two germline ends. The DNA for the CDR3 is TGTGCCAGCAGCAGCAGGGATGCCGGGGCCAACGTCCTGACTTTC. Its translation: CASSSRDAGANVLTF. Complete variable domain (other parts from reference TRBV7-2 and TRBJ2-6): GAGVSQSPSNKVTEKGKDVELRCDPISGHTALYWYRQSLGQGLEFLIYFQGNSAPDKSGLPSDRFSAERTGGSVSTLTIQRTQQEDSAVYLCASSSRDAGANVLTFGAGSRLTVL.

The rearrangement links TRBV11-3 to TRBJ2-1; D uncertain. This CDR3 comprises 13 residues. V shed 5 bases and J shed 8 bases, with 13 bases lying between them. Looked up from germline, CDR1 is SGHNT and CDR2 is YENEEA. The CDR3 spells CASSQTRLDEQFF. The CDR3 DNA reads TGTGCCAGCAGCCAAACCCGACTGGATGAGCAGTTCTTC.

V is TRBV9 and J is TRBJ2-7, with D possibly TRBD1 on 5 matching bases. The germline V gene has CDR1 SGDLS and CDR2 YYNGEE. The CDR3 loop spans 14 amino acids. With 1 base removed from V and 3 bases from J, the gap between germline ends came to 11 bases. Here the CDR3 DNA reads TGTGCCAGCAGCGTATCAGGGAACCGCTACGAGCAGTACTTC. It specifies CASSVSGNRYEQYF.

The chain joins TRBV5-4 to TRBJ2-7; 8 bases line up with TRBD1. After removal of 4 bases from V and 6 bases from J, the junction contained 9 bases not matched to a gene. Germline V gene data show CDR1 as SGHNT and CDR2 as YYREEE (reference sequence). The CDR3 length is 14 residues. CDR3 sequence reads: CASSAETGVSEQYF. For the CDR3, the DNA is TGTGCCAGCAGCGCAGAGACAGGGGTGAGCGAGCAGTACTTC.

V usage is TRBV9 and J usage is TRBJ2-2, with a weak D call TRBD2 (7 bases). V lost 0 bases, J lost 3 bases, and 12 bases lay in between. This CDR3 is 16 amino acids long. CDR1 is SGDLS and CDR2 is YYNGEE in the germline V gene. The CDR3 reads CASSVEWGGYTGELFF. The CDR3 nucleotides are TGTGCCAGCAGCGTAGAGTGGGGGGGCTACACCGGGGAGCTGTTTTTT.

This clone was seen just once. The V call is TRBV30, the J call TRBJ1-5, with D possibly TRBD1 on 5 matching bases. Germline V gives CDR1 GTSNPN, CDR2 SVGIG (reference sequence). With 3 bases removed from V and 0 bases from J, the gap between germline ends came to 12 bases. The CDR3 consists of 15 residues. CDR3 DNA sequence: TGTGCCTGGAGCCGGCGGGGGAATAGCAATCAGCCCCAGCATTTT. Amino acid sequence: CAWSRRGNSNQPQHF.

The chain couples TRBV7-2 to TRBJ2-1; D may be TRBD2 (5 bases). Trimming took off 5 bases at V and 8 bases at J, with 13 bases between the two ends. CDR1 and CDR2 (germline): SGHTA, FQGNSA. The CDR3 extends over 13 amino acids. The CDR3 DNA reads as TGTGCCAGCAGCCGTACTAGTCGAGATGAGCAGTTCTTC. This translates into CASSRTSRDEQFF.

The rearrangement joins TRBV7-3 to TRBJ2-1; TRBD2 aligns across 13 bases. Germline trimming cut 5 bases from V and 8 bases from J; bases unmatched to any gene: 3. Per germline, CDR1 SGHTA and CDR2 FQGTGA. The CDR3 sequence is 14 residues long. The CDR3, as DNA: TGTGCCAGCAGCCGGACTAGCGGGGGATATGAGCAGTTCTTC. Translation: CASSRTSGGYEQFF.

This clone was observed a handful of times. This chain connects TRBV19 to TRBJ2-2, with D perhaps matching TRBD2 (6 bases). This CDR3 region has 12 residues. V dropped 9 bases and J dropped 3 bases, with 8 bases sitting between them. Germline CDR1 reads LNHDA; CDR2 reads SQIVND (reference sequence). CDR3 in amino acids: CASGTYTGELFF. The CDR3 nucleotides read TGTGCCAGCGGGACTTACACCGGGGAGCTGTTTTTT.

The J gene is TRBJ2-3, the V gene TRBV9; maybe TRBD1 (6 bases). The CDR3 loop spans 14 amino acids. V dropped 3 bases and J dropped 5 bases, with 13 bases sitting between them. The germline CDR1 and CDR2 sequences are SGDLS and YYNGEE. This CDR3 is CASSAGHLKDTQYF. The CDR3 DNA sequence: TGTGCCAGCAGCGCGGGACACCTAAAAGATACGCAGTATTTT. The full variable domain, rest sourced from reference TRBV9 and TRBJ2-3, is DSGVTQTPKHLITATGQRVTLRCSPRSGDLSVYWYQQSLDQGLQFLIQYYNGEERAKGNILERFSAQQFPDLHSELNLSSLELGDSALYFCASSAGHLKDTQYFGPGTRLTVL.

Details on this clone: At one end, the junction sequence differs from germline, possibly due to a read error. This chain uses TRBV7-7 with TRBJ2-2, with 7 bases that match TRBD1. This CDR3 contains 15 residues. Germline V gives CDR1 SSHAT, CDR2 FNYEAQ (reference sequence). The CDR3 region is CASSARTGNTGELFF. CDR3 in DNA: TGTGCTAGCAGCGCCCGGACAGGGAACACCGGGGAGCTGTTTTTT. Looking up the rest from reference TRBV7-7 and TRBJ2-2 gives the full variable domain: GAGVSQSPRYKVTKRGQDVTLRCDPISSHATLYWYQQALGQGPEFLTYFNYEAQPDKSGLPSDRFSAERPEGSISTLTIQRTEQRDSAMYRCASSARTGNTGELFFGEGSRLTVL.

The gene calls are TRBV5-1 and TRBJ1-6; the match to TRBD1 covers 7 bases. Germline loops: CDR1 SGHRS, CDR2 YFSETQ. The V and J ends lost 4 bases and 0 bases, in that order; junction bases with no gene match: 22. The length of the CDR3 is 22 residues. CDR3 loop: CASSHQTIGTEGSLSYNSPLHF. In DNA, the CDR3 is TGCGCCAGCAGCCATCAAACGATAGGGACAGAGGGTTCCCTCTCCTATAATTCACCCCTCCACTTT. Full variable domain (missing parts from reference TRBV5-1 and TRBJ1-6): KAGVTQTPRYLIKTRGQQVTLSCSPISGHRSVSWYQQTPGQGLQFLFEYFSETQRNKGNFPGRFSGRQFSNSRSEMNVSTLELGDSALYLCASSHQTIGTEGSLSYNSPLHFGNGTRLTVT.

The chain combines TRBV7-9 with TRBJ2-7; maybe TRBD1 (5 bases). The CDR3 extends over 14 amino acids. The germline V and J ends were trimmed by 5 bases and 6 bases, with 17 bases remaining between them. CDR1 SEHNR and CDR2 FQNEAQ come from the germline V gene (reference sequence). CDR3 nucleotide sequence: TGTGCCAGCAGCCTGAGACAGTTATTCTCCGAGCAGTACTTC. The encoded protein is CASSLRQLFSEQYF.

CDR3 amino acids: CASSKRREETQYF. The CDR3 DNA sequence: TGCGCCAGCAGCAAGCGGAGGGAGGAGACCCAGTACTTC. The chain employs TRBV5-1 and TRBJ2-5, with D perhaps matching TRBD2 (6 bases). V was shortened by 4 bases and J by 5 bases, with 12 bases between the two germline ends. Germline V gene lookup returns CDR1 SGHRS and CDR2 YFSETQ. This CDR3 is 13 amino acids long.

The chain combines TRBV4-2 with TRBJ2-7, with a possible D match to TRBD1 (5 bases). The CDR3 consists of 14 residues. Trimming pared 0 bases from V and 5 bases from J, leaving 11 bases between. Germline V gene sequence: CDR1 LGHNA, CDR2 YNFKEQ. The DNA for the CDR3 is TGTGCCAGCAGCCAAGACACAGGAGTGGACGAGCAGTACTTC. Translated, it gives CASSQDTGVDEQYF.

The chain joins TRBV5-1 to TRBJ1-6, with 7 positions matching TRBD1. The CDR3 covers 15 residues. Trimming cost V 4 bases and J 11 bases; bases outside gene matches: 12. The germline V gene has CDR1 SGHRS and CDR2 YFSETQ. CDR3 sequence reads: CASSTEGQGETPLHF. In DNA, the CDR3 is TGCGCCAGCAGCACCGAGGGGCAGGGGGAAACACCCCTCCACTTT.

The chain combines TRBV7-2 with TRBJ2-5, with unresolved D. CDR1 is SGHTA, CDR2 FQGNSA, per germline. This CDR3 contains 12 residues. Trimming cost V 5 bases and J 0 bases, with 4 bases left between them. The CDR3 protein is CASSPNQETQYF. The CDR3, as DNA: TGTGCCAGCAGCCCAAACCAAGAGACCCAGTACTTC.

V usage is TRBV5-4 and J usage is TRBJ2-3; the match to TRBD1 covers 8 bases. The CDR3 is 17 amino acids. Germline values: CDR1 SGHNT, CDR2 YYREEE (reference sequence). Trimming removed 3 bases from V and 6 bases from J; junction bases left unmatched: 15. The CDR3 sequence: CASSSTPGTGGWDTQYF. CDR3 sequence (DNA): TGTGCCAGCAGCTCAACCCCAGGGACAGGAGGATGGGATACGCAGTATTTT.